These 12 T cell receptor beta chains share one sample of origin, sequenced in a study of blood T cell repertoires in COVID-19. Assay: immunoSEQ multiplex PCR; the TCRdb copy retains only in-frame clones and omits some. This table holds fewer than 55,000 clones, roughly four fifths found once. Sequenced sample: peripheral blood. These receptors were collected from an older woman with acute or convalescent COVID-19.

This sequence joins TRBV29-1 and TRBJ2-3; TRBD2 matches 8 bases. The CDR3 has 15 residues. Germline assignment: CDR1 SQVTM and CDR2 ANQGSEA. With 6 bases clipped from V and 1 base from J, the junction kept 9 bases outside the gene matches. CDR3 loop: CSVKGTSGGTDTQYF. The DNA for the CDR3 is TGCAGCGTGAAAGGAACTAGCGGCGGCACAGATACGCAGTATTTT.

This clone is a singleton in its sample. The CDR3 DNA follows: TGTGCCAGTAGTCCAAAGATCCTCAGGAACACTGAAGCTTTCTTT. It yields the protein CASSPKILRNTEAFF. The J gene is TRBJ1-1, the V gene TRBV19; D unclear. From germline, CDR1 is LNHDA and CDR2 SQIVND (reference sequence). Trimming pared 5 bases from V and 1 base from J, leaving 14 bases between. CDR3 length equals 15 residues. Full variable domain (rest looked up from reference TRBV19 and TRBJ1-1): DGGITQSPKYLFRKEGQNVTLSCEQNLNHDAMYWYRQDPGQGLRLIYYSQIVNDFQKGDIAEGYSVSREKKESFPLTVTSAQKNPTAFYLCASSPKILRNTEAFFGQGTRLTVV.

The J gene is TRBJ2-1, the V gene TRBV9, with 7 bases that match TRBD1. The CDR3 is 21 amino acids. The V gene's germline CDR1 is SGDLS and CDR2 YYNGEE. The junction had 27 bases not matched to a gene; V was cut back by 5 bases and J by 4 bases. In DNA form, the CDR3 reads TGTGCCAGCAGTACTTTAGACAGGGTGGCCTTCGTCGGCCTTGTTTACAATGAGCAGTTCTTC. It is translated as CASSTLDRVAFVGLVYNEQFF.

A single count supports this clone. This chain joins TRBV6-5 and TRBJ1-5; 8 bases line up with TRBD1. The CDR3 runs to 14 residues. Looked up from germline, CDR1 is MNHEY and CDR2 is SVGAGI. V gave up 6 bases and J gave up 6 bases; unmatched junction bases: 7. The CDR3, as DNA: TGTGCCAGCAGCCCAGGACAGGGTGGTCAGCCCCAGCATTTT. It yields the protein CASSPGQGGQPQHF.

The chain couples TRBV4-1 to TRBJ1-1; 8 bases line up with TRBD1. Trimming at V came to 7 bases and at J to 3 bases, leaving 4 bases not matched to a gene. This CDR3 contains 13 residues. Germline V CDR1 and CDR2: MGHRA, YSYEKL. The CDR3 nucleotides read TGCGCCAGCAACAACAGGGGGGACACTGAAGCTTTCTTT. Translating it yields CASNNRGDTEAFF.

V is TRBV2 and J is TRBJ2-5, with 7 bases fitting TRBD1. The CDR3 spans 15 residues. CDR1 is SNHLY and CDR2 is FYNNEI in the germline V gene. V lost 7 bases, J lost 2 bases, and 10 bases stayed unmatched. CDR3 in amino acids: CASMRQGQRQETQYF. The CDR3 nucleotides are TGTGCCAGCATGAGACAGGGACAACGACAAGAGACCCAGTACTTC.

This clone is termed medium-sized. V is TRBV6-6 and J is TRBJ1-5; D gene uncertain. V shed 5 bases and J shed 3 bases, with 14 bases lying between them. The CDR3 extends over 15 amino acids. Germline CDR1 MNHNY, CDR2 SVGAGI (reference sequence). CDR3: CASSPHLEDNQPQHF. In DNA form, the CDR3 reads TGTGCCAGCAGTCCTCACCTCGAGGACAATCAGCCCCAGCATTTT.

The chain has TRBV7-9 and TRBJ2-2; unclear D gene. Germline V gene sequence: CDR1 SEHNR, CDR2 FQNEAQ (reference sequence). Trimming removed 2 bases at V and 7 bases at J, with 5 bases between. There are 12 residues in the CDR3. This CDR3 reads CASSLSDGELFF. The CDR3 nucleotides are TGTGCCAGCAGCTTATCAGACGGGGAGCTGTTTTTT.

The rearrangement links TRBV4-1 to TRBJ2-3, with D unresolved. CDR1 and CDR2 (germline): MGHRA, YSYEKL. The CDR3 sequence is 14 residues long. V was shortened by 1 base and J by 3 bases, with 8 bases between the two germline ends. CDR3 residues: CASSQASRTDTQYF. CDR3 in DNA: TGCGCCAGCAGCCAAGCATCCCGGACAGATACGCAGTATTTT.

CDR3 in amino acids: CAWGSYNEQFF. Written as DNA, the CDR3 is TGTGCCTGGGGGAGTTACAATGAGCAGTTCTTC. The V call is TRBV30, the J call TRBJ2-1; a possible D gene is TRBD2 (5 bases). V was trimmed by 5 bases and J by 4 bases, leaving 6 bases between them. Germline assignment: CDR1 GTSNPN and CDR2 SVGIG (reference sequence). The CDR3 covers 11 residues.

The chain employs TRBV7-2 and TRBJ2-3; TRBD2 matches 8 bases. The J segment lost 4 bases and the V segment lost 5 bases, leaving 5 bases of the junction unmatched. The germline V gene has CDR1 SGHTA and CDR2 FQGNSA. This CDR3 comprises 14 residues. DNA for the CDR3: TGTGCCAGCAGCCCACGGACTAGCCCAGATACGCAGTATTTT. Its translation is CASSPRTSPDTQYF.

J is TRBJ1-1 and V is TRBV18; D gene uncertain. Germline values: CDR1 KGHSH, CDR2 LQKENI. The V end lost 3 bases, the J end lost 6 bases, and 11 bases lay between the germline ends. The CDR3 has 13 amino acids. CDR3 nucleotide sequence: TGTGCCAGCTCACCGCGGGGAGACGCTGAAGCTTTCTTT. Translating it yields CASSPRGDAEAFF.